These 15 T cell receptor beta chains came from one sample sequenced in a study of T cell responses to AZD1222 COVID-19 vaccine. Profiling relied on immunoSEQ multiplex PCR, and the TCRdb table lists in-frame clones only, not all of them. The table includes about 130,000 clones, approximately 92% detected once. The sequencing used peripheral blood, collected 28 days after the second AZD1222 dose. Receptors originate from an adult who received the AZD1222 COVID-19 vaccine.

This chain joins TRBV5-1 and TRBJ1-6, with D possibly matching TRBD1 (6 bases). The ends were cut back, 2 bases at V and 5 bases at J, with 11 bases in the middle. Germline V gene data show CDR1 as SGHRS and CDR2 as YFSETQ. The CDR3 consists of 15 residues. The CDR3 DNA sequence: TGCGCCAGCAGCTTACAGGGAGGTCATAATTCACCCCTCCACTTT. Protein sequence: CASSLQGGHNSPLHF.

The DNA for the CDR3 is TGTGCCAGCAGCTCCCCTTGGACAGGGAATACCTCACCCCTCCACTTT. It specifies CASSSPWTGNTSPLHF. This chain joins TRBV11-3 and TRBJ1-6; 8 positions agree with TRBD1. This CDR3 contains 16 residues. The V gene end was trimmed by 4 bases and the J gene end by 10 bases; junction bases not matched to a gene: 12. The germline CDR1 and CDR2 sequences are SGHNT and YENEEA.

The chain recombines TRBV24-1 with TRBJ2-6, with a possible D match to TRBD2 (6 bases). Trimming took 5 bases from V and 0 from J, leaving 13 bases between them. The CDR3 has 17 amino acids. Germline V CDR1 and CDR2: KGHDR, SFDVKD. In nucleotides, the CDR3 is TGTGCCACCAGTGGCGGGACTGTAAGCTCTGGGGCCAACGTCCTGACTTTC. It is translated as CATSGGTVSSGANVLTF.

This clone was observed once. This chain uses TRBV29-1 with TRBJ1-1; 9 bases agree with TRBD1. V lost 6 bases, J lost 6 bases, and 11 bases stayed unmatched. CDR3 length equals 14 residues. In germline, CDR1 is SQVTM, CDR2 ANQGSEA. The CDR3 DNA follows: TGCAGCGTCTGGACAGGGGCCGCCTCGGCTGAAGCTTTCTTT. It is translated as CSVWTGAASAEAFF.

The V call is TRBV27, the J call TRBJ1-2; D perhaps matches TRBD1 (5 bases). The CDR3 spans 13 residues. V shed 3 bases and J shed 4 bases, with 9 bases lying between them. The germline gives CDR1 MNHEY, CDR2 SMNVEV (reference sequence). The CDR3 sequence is CASSFGTAYGYTF. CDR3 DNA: TGTGCCAGCAGTTTCGGGACGGCCTATGGCTACACCTTC.

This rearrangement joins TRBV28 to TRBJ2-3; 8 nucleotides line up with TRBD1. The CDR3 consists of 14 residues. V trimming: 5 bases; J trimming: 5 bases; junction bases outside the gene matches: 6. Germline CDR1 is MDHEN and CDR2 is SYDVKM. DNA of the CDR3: TGTGCCAGCAGTCCCCGGACAGGGATAGATACGCAGTATTTT. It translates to CASSPRTGIDTQYF.

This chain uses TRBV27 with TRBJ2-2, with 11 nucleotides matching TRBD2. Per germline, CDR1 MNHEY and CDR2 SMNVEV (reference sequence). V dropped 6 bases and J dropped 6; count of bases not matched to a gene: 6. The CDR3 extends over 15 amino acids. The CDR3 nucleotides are TGTGCCAGCAGATTAGCGGGGGGGCCTCCCGGGGAGCTGTTTTTT. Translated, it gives CASRLAGGPPGELFF.

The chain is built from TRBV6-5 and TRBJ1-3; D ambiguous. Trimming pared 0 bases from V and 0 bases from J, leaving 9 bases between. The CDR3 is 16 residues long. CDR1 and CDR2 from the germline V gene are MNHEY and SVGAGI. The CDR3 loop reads CASSYSLWSSGNTIYF. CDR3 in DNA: TGTGCCAGCAGTTACTCCCTCTGGAGCTCTGGAAACACCATATATTTT.

The DNA for the CDR3 is TGTGCCAGTAGTACCGGGGCGACAGGGAGGCGCAATCAGCCCCAGCATTTT. Protein product: CASSTGATGRRNQPQHF. This chain links TRBV19 with TRBJ1-5; 7 positions match TRBD1. This CDR3 has 17 residues. The V gene end was trimmed by 4 bases and the J gene end by 2 bases; junction bases not matched to a gene: 11. The germline gives CDR1 LNHDA, CDR2 SQIVND (reference sequence).

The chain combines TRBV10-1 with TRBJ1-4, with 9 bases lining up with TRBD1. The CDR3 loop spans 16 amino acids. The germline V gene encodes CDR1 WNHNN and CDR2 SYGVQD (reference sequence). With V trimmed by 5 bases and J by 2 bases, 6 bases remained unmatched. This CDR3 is CASSPDRGGTNEKLFF. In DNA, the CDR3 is TGCGCCAGCAGTCCTGACAGGGGGGGGACTAATGAAAAACTGTTTTTT.

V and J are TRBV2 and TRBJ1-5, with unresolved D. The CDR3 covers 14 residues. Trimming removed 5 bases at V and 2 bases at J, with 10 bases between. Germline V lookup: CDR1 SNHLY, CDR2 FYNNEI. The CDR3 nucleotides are TGTGCCAGCAGTTCCTACACCGGCAATCAGCCCCAGCATTTT. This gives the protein CASSSYTGNQPQHF.

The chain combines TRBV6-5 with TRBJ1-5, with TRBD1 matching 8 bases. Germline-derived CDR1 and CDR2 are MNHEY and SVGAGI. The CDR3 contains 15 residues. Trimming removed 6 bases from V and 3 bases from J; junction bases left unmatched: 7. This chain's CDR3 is CASRDRESYNQPQHF. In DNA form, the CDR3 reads TGTGCCAGCAGGGACAGGGAGAGCTACAATCAGCCCCAGCATTTT.

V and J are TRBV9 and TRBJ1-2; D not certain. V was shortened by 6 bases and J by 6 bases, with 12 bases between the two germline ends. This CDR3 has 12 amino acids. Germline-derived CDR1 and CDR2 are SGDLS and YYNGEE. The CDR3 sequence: CASKGIGHGYTF. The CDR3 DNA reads TGTGCCAGCAAAGGGATCGGCCATGGCTACACCTTC. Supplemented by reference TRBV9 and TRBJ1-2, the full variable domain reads DSGVTQTPKHLITATGQRVTLRCSPRSGDLSVYWYQQSLDQGLQFLIQYYNGEERAKGNILERFSAQQFPDLHSELNLSSLELGDSALYFCASKGIGHGYTFGSGTRLTVV.

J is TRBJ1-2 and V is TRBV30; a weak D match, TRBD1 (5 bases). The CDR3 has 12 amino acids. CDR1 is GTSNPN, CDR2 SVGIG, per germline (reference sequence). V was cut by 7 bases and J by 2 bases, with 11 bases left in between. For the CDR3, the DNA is TGTGCCTCCCCAGGGCAGAACTATGGCTACACCTTC. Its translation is CASPGQNYGYTF.

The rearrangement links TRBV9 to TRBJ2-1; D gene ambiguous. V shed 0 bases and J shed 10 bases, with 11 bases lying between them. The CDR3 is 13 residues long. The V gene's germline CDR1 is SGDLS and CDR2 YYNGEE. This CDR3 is CASSVGSAGEQFF. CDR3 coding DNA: TGTGCCAGCAGCGTAGGATCAGCCGGGGAGCAGTTCTTC.